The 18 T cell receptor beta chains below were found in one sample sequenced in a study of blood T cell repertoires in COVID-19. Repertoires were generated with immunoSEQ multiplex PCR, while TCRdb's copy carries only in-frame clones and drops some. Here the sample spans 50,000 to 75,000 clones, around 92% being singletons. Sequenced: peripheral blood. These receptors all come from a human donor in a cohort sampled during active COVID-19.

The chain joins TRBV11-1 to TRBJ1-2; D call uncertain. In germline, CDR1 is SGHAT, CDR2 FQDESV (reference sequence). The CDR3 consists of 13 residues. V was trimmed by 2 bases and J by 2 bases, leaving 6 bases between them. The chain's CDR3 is CASSLRGNYGYTF. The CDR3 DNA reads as TGTGCCAGCAGCTTAAGAGGGAACTATGGCTACACCTTC.

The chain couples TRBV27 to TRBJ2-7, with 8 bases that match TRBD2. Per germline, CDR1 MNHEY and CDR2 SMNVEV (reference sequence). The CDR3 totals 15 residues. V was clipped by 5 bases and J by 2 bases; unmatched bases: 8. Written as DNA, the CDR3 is TGTGCCAGCAGTCCCCGGACTAGCTCCCCCTACGAGCAGTACTTC. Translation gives CASSPRTSSPYEQYF.

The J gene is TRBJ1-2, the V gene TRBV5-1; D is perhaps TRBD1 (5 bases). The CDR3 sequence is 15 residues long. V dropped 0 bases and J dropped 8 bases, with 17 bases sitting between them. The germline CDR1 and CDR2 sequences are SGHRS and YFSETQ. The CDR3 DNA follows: TGCGCCAGCAGCTTGGCCTTAGGAGGGGTGTCCGGCTACACCTTC. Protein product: CASSLALGGVSGYTF.

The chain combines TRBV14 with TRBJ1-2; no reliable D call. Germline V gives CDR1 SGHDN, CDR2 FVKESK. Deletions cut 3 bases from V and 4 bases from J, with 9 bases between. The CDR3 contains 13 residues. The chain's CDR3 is CASSHPLGYGYTF. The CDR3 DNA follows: TGTGCCAGCAGCCATCCCCTCGGCTATGGCTACACCTTC.

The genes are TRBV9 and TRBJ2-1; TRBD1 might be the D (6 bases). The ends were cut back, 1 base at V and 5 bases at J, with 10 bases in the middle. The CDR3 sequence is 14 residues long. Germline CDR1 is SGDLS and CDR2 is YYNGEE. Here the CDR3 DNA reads TGTGCCAGCAGCGTATGGACAGCTGACAATGAGCAGTTCTTC. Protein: CASSVWTADNEQFF.

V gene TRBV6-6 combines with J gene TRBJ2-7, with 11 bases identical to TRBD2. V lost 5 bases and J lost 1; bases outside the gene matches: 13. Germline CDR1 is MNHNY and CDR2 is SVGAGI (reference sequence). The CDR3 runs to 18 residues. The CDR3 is CASSQIAGGPGGSYEQYF. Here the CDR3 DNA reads TGTGCCAGCAGTCAAATAGCGGGAGGGCCGGGAGGATCCTACGAGCAGTACTTC.

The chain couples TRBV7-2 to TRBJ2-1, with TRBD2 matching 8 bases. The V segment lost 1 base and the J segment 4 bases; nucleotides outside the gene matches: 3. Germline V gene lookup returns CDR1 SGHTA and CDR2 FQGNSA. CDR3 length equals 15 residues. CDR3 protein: CASSLGGGPYNEQFF. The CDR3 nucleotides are TGTGCCAGCAGCTTAGGCGGGGGGCCGTACAATGAGCAGTTCTTC.

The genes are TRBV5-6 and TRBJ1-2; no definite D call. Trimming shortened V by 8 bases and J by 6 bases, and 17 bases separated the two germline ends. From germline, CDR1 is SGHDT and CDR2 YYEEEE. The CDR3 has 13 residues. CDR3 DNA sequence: TGTGCCAGTAACGGTCGCGGGGTTCATGGCTACACCTTC. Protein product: CASNGRGVHGYTF. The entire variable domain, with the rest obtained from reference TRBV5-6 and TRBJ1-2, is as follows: DAGVTQSPTHLIKTRGQQVTLRCSPKSGHDTVSWYQQALGQGPQFIFQYYEEEERQRGNFPDRFSGHQFPNYSSELNVNALLLGDSALYLCASNGRGVHGYTFGSGTRLTVV.

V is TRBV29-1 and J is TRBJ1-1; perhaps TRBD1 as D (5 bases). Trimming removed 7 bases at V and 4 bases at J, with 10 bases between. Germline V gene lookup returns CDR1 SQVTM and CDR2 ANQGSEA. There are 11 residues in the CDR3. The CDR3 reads CSGEQGTEAFF. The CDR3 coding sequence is TGCAGCGGCGAGCAGGGCACTGAAGCTTTCTTT. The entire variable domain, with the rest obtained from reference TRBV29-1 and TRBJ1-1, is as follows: SAVISQKPSRDICQRGTSLTIQCQVDSQVTMMFWYRQQPGQSLTLIATANQGSEATYESGFVIDKFPISRPNLTFSTLTVSNMSPEDSSIYLCSGEQGTEAFFGQGTRLTVV.

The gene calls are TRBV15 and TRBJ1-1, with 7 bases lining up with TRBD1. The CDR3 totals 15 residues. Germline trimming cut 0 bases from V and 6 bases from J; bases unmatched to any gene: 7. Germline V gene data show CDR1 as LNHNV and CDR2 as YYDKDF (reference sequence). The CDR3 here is CATSRDKGTVSEAFF. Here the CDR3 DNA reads TGTGCCACCAGCAGAGATAAAGGGACAGTCTCTGAAGCTTTCTTT.

The CDR3 bases are TGTGCCAGCAACCAAAAGGGAGACAGGGTCAAGACCCAGTACTTC. Encoded protein: CASNQKGDRVKTQYF. V usage is TRBV28 and J usage is TRBJ2-5, with 7 bases fitting TRBD1. The CDR3 runs 15 residues. Germline assignment: CDR1 MDHEN and CDR2 SYDVKM. Trimming removed 7 bases from V and 6 bases from J; junction bases left unmatched: 14.

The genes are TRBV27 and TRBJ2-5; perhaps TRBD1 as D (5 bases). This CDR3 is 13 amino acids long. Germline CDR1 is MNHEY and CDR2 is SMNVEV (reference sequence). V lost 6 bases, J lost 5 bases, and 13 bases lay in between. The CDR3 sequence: CASRTSGMETQYF. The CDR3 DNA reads TGTGCCAGCAGGACCTCAGGGATGGAGACCCAGTACTTC.

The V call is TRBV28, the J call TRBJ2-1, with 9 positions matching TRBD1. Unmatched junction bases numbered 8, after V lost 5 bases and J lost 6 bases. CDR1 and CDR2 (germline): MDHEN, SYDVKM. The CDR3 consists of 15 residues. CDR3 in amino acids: CASSEGTGIRNEQFF. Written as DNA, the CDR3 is TGTGCCAGCAGTGAGGGGACAGGGATCCGCAATGAGCAGTTCTTC.

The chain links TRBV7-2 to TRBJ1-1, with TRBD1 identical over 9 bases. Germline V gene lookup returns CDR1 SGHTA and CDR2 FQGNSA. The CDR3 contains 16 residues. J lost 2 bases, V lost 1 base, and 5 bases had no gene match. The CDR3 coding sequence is TGTGCCAGCAGCTTAGGTCGGACAGGGGTTAACACTGAAGCTTTCTTT. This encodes CASSLGRTGVNTEAFF.

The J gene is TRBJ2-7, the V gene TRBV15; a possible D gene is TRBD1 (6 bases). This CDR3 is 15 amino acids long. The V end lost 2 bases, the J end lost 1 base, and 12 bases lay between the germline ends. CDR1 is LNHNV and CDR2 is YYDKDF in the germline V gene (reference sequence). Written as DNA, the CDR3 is TGTGCCACCAGCAGATCACGGACAGAATCCTACGAGCAGTACTTC. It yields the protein CATSRSRTESYEQYF.

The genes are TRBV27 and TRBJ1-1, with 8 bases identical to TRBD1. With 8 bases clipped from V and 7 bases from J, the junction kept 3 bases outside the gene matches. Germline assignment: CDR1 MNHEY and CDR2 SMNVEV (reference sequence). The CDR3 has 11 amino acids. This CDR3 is CASGTGGEAFF. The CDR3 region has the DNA TGTGCCAGCGGGACAGGAGGTGAAGCTTTCTTT.

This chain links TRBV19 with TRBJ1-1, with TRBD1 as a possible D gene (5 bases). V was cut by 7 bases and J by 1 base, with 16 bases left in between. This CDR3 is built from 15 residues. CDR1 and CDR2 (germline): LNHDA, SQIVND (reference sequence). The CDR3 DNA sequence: TGTGCCAGTAATCTGGAGGGGATTGAGAACACTGAAGCTTTCTTT. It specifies CASNLEGIENTEAFF.

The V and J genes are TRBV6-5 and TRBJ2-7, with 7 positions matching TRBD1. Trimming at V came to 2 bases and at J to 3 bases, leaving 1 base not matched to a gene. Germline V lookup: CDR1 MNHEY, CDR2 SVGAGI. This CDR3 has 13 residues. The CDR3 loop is CASSYRQGYEQYF. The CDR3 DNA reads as TGTGCCAGCAGTTACCGACAGGGCTACGAGCAGTACTTC.